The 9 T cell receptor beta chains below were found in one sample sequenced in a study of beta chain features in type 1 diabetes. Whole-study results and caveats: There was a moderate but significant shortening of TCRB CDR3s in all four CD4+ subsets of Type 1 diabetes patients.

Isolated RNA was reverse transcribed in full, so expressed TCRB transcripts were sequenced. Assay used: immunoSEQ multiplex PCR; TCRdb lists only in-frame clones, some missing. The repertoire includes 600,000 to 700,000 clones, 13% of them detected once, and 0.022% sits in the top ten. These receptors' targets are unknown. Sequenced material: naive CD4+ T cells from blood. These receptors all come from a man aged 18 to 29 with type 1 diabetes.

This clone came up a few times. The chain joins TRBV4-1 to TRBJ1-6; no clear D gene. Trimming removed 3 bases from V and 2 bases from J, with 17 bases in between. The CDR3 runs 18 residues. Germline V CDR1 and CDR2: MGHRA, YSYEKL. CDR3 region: CASSQSGRTDAYNSPLHF. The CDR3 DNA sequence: TGCGCCAGCAGCCAGTCTGGGAGGACCGATGCCTATAATTCACCCCTCCACTTT.

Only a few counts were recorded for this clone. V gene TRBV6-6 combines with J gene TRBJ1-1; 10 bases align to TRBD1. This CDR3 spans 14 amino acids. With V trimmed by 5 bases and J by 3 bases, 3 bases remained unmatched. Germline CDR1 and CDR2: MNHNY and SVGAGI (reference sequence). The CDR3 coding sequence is TGTGCCAGCAGTGGAGGACAGGGGGACACTGAAGCTTTCTTT. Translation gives CASSGGQGDTEAFF.

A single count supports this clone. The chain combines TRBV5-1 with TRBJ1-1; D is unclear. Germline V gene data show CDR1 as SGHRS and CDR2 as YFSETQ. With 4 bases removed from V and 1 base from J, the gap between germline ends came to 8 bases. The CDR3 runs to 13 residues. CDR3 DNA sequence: TGCGCCAGCAGCCAACATTGGAACACTGAAGCTTTCTTT. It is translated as CASSQHWNTEAFF.

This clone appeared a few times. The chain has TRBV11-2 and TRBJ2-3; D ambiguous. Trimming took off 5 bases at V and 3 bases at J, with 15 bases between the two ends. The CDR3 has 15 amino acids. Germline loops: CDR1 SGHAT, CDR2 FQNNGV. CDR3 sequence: CASSLSSGRTDTQYF. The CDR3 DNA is TGTGCCAGCAGCCTCAGCTCTGGCCGGACAGATACGCAGTATTTT.

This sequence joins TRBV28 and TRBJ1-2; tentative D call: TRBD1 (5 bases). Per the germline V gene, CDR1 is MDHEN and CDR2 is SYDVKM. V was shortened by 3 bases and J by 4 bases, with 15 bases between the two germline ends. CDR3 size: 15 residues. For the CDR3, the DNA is TGTGCCAGCAGTTTCGAGGGGCGGCTCGGCTATGGCTACACCTTC. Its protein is CASSFEGRLGYGYTF.

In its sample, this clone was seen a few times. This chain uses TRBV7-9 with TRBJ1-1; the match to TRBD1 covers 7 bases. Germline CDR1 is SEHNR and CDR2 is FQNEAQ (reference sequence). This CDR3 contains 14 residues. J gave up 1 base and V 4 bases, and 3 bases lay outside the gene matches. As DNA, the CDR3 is TGTGCCAGCAGCTCCGGGACAGCGAACACTGAAGCTTTCTTT. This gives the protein CASSSGTANTEAFF.

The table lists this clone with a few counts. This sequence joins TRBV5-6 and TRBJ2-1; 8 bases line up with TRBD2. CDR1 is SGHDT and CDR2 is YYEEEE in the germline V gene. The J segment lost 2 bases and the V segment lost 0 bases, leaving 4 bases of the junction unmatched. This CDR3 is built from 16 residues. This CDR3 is CASSLGLARPYNEQFF. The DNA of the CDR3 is TGTGCCAGCAGCTTGGGACTAGCGAGGCCCTACAATGAGCAGTTCTTC.

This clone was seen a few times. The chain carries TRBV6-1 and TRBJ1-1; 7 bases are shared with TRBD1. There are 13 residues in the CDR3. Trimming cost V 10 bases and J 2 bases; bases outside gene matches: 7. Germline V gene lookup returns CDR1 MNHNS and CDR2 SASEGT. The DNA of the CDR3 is TGTGCCACCCAAGGACAGGTAAACACTGAAGCTTTCTTT. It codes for CATQGQVNTEAFF.

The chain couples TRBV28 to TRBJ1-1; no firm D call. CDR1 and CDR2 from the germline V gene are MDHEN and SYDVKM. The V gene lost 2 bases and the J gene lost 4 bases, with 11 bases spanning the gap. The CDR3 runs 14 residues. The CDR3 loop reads CASSLGGPATEAFF. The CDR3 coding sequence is TGTGCCAGCAGTTTAGGAGGGCCCGCCACTGAAGCTTTCTTT.